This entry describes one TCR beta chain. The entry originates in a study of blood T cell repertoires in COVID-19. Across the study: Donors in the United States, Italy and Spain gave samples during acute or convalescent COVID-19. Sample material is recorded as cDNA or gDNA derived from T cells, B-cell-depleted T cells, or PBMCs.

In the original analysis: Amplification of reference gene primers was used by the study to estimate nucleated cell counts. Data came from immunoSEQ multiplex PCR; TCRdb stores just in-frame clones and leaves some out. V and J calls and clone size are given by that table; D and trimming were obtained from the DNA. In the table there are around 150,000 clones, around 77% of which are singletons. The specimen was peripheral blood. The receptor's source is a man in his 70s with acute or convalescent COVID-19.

CDR3 in amino acids: CASSYGRVPGANVLTF. The CDR3 nucleotides are TGTGCCAGCAGTTACGGCAGGGTCCCCGGGGCCAACGTCCTGACTTTC. The V and J genes are TRBV6-5 and TRBJ2-6; possible D gene TRBD1, 5 bases. The CDR3 covers 16 residues. V lost 2 bases and J lost 4, with 12 bases in between. Germline V gene lookup returns CDR1 MNHEY and CDR2 SVGAGI.